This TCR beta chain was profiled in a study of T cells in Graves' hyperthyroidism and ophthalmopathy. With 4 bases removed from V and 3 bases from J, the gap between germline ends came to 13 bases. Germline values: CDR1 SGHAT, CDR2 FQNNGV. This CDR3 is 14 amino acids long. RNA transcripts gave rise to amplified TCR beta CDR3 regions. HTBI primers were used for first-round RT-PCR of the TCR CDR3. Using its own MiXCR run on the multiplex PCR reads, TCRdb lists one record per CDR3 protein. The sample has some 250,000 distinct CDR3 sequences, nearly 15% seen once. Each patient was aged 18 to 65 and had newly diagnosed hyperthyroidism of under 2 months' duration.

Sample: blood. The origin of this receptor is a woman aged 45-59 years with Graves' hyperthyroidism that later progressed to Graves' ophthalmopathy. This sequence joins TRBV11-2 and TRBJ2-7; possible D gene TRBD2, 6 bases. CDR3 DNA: TGTGCCAGCAGCTCCGATCGGGGGAGCTACGAGCAGTACTTC. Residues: CASSSDRGSYEQYF.